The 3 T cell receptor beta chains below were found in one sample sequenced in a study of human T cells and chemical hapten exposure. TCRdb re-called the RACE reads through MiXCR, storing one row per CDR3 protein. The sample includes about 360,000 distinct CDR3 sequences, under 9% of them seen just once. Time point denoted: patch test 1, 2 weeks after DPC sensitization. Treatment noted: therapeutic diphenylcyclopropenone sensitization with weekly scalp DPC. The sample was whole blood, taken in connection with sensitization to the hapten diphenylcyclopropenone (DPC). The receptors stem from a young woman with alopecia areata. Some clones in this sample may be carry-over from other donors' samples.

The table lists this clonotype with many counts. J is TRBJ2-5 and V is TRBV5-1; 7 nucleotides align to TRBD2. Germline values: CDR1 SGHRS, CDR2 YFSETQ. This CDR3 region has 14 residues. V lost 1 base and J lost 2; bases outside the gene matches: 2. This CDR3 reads CASSLRTSQETQYF. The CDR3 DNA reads TGCGCCAGCAGCTTGAGGACTAGTCAAGAGACCCAGTACTTC. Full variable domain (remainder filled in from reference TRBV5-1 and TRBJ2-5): KAGVTQTPRYLIKTRGQQVTLSCSPISGHRSVSWYQQTPGQGLQFLFEYFSETQRNKGNFPGRFSGRQFSNSRSEMNVSTLELGDSALYLCASSLRTSQETQYFGPGTRLLVL.

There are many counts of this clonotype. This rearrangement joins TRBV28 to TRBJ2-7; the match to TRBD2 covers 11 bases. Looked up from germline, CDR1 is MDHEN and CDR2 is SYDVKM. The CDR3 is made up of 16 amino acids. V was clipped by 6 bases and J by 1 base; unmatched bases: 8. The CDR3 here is CASSPAGTSGSYEQYF. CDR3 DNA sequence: TGTGCCAGCAGCCCAGCCGGGACTAGCGGATCCTACGAGCAGTACTTC.

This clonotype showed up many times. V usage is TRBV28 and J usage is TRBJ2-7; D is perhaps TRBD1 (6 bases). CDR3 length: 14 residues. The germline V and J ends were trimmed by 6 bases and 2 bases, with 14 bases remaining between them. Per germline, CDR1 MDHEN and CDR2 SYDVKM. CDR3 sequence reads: CASSRGQPPYEQYF. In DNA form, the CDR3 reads TGTGCCAGCAGCAGGGGACAACCACCCTACGAGCAGTACTTC.